One and the same sample provided the 30 T cell receptor beta chains below, sequenced in a study of T cells after yellow fever vaccination. One entry per CDR3 protein, called by TCRdb with MiXCR from the 5' RACE reads. The data contain over 45,000 distinct CDR3 sequences, 5.5% to 6% of them seen just once; the ten biggest clones take up roughly a third. This specimen consisted of PBMCs, either bulk or a sorted T-cell subset (CD4+, CD8+, memory, or dextramer-sorted; not recorded which), obtained on the day of the yellow fever booster vaccination. These receptors came from a man aged 18 to 35 who received the YFV17D yellow fever vaccine.

This clonotype was counted ten times or more. The V and J genes are TRBV9 and TRBJ2-1; D gene unclear. The CDR3 is made up of 12 amino acids. V shed 1 base and J shed 8 bases, with 7 bases lying between them. Germline assignment: CDR1 SGDLS and CDR2 YYNGEE. The CDR3 sequence: CASSVRWDEQFF. DNA for the CDR3: TGTGCCAGCAGCGTACGCTGGGATGAGCAGTTCTTC.

This clonotype was seen many times. V usage is TRBV7-2 and J usage is TRBJ2-5; TRBD1 matches 8 bases. Germline lookup yields CDR1 SGHTA and CDR2 FQGNSA. CDR3 length: 15 residues. V dropped 0 bases and J dropped 4; count of bases not matched to a gene: 4. The CDR3 sequence is CASSLARTGLETQYF. As DNA, the CDR3 is TGTGCCAGCAGCTTAGCGCGGACAGGGTTAGAGACCCAGTACTTC.

The sample holds a few counts of this clonotype. The chain carries TRBV12-3 or TRBV12-4 and TRBJ1-3; a possible D gene is TRBD1 (5 bases). The V end lost 1 base, the J end lost 1 base, and 11 bases lay between the germline ends. The CDR3 totals 16 residues. For the CDR3, the DNA is TGTGCCAGCAGTTTAGGGACGACAGTTTCTGGAAACACCATATATTTT. Its translation is CASSLGTTVSGNTIYF.

This clonotype came up a few times. The chain combines TRBV7-9 with TRBJ1-3; D is ambiguous. The germline gives CDR1 SEHNR, CDR2 FQNEAQ (reference sequence). V was shortened by 8 bases and J by 4 bases, with 6 bases between the two germline ends. The length of the CDR3 is 11 residues. The CDR3 nucleotides are TGTGCCAGCGGGCCGGGAAACACCATATATTTT. As protein: CASGPGNTIYF.

This clonotype was found many times. The CDR3 sequence: CASSPTGQDEQFF. DNA of the CDR3: TGCGCCAGCAGCCCGACAGGGCAGGATGAGCAGTTCTTC. The J gene is TRBJ2-1, the V gene TRBV5-1, with 7 bases fitting TRBD1. This CDR3 region has 13 residues. V was pared by 4 bases and J by 8 bases, with 6 bases of the junction left unmatched. Germline loops: CDR1 SGHRS, CDR2 YFSETQ.

This clonotype occurred many times. The chain employs TRBV20-1 and TRBJ2-1; 7 nucleotides agree with TRBD2. The CDR3 has 12 amino acids. Germline V CDR1 and CDR2: DFQATT, SNEGSKA (reference sequence). CDR3 DNA sequence: TGCAGCGCGGGGGTCTCCTACAATGAGCAGTTCTTC. Its translation is CSAGVSYNEQFF.

There are many counts of this clonotype. The chain uses TRBV12-3 or TRBV12-4 and TRBJ2-2; TRBD1 aligns across 8 bases. CDR3 size: 14 residues. Trimming cost V 3 bases and J 5 bases; bases outside gene matches: 2. The CDR3 protein is CASSLQGATGELFF. DNA for the CDR3: TGTGCCAGCAGTTTGCAGGGGGCTACCGGGGAGCTGTTTTTT.

There are many counts of this clonotype. The chain links TRBV7-9 to TRBJ1-2; possibly TRBD1 for D (6 bases). Germline V gene lookup returns CDR1 SEHNR and CDR2 FQNEAQ (reference sequence). V was cut by 11 bases and J by 5 bases, with 21 bases left in between. The CDR3 length is 14 residues. The CDR3 DNA follows: TGTGCCTATCCCCGGACAGACACCACTTATGGCTACACCTTC. Translation gives CAYPRTDTTYGYTF.

In this sample, this clonotype turned up a few times. The chain carries TRBV5-5 and TRBJ2-3; no definite D call. V shed 4 bases and J shed 1 base, with 10 bases lying between them. CDR3 length: 14 amino acids. The germline gives CDR1 SGHKS, CDR2 YYEKEE (reference sequence). CDR3 sequence (DNA): TGTGCCAGCAGCCCTCTCTGGGGCACAGATACGCAGTATTTT. Translation: CASSPLWGTDTQYF.

This clonotype has at least ten counts. The V gene is TRBV4-2, the J gene TRBJ2-7, with D possibly TRBD2 on 6 matching bases. The CDR3 spans 15 residues. Per germline, CDR1 LGHNA and CDR2 YNFKEQ. The V and J ends lost 0 bases and 4 bases respectively, with 13 bases between them. This CDR3 reads CASSQEGPGGYEQYF. The CDR3 DNA sequence: TGTGCCAGCAGCCAAGAGGGACCTGGGGGGTACGAGCAGTACTTC.

The sample holds many counts of this clonotype. This chain joins TRBV12-5 and TRBJ2-7; D perhaps matches TRBD2 (5 bases). This CDR3 region has 14 residues. The germline gives CDR1 LGHNT, CDR2 FRNRAP. V lost 1 base and J lost 4, with 11 bases in between. The CDR3 DNA follows: TGTGCTAGTGGTTTGGCAACGAGGGCTTACGAGCAGTACTTC. Translating it yields CASGLATRAYEQYF.

The chain couples TRBV4-1 to TRBJ2-6; unclear D gene. Trimming shortened V by 3 bases and J by 0 bases, and 6 bases separated the two germline ends. Per germline, CDR1 MGHRA and CDR2 YSYEKL. This CDR3 region has 15 residues. CDR3 sequence: CASSQLNSGANVLTF. DNA for the CDR3: TGCGCCAGCAGCCAGTTAAACTCTGGGGCCAACGTCCTGACTTTC.

V is TRBV20-1 and J is TRBJ2-2, with 7 bases aligning to TRBD2. The junction had 9 bases not matched to a gene; V was cut back by 2 bases and J by 0 bases. CDR3 length: 17 amino acids. In germline, CDR1 is DFQATT, CDR2 SNEGSKA (reference sequence). The chain's CDR3 is CSARTWGGGTNTGELFF. The CDR3 DNA follows: TGCAGTGCTAGAACCTGGGGGGGAGGGACGAACACCGGGGAGCTGTTTTTT.

This clonotype occurred many times. The chain employs TRBV4-1 and TRBJ2-7, with D perhaps assigned TRBD1 or TRBD2 (5 bases each). CDR1 and CDR2 from the germline V gene are MGHRA and YSYEKL. V lost 1 base and J 4 bases, leaving 11 bases between the germline ends. The CDR3 covers 14 residues. For the CDR3, the DNA is TGCGCCAGCAGCCAAGGACTGGGACCTTACGAGCAGTACGTC. The encoded protein is CASSQGLGPYEQYV.

This clonotype occurred many times. The CDR3 here is CSVGLRFLDTEAFF. The CDR3 region has the DNA TGCAGCGTTGGCTTGCGTTTTCTTGACACTGAAGCTTTCTTT. The genes are TRBV29-1 and TRBJ1-1, with unresolved D. V was cut by 4 bases and J by 3 bases, with 15 bases left in between. This CDR3 has 14 residues. Germline loops: CDR1 SQVTM, CDR2 ANQGSEA.

This clonotype appeared many times. The chain couples TRBV11-2 to TRBJ2-1; 8 bases align to TRBD2. The CDR3 runs 16 residues. The V gene's germline CDR1 is SGHAT and CDR2 FQNNGV. V lost 2 bases, J lost 1 base, and 4 bases stayed unmatched. Here the CDR3 reads CASSLRAGDSYNEQFF. Here the CDR3 DNA reads TGTGCCAGCAGCTTACGAGCGGGGGATTCCTACAATGAGCAGTTCTTC.

The chain employs TRBV11-3 and TRBJ1-1; the D is unclear. The germline gives CDR1 SGHNT, CDR2 YENEEA. V gave up 5 bases and J gave up 10 bases, with 17 bases separating them. This CDR3 has 13 amino acids. DNA of the CDR3: TGTGCCAGCAGCCCCAGAGGGTCAGAGGGAGCTTTCTTT. Its protein product is CASSPRGSEGAFF.

As to this clonotype: A much larger clone lies a single base off, so this may be a read error. The rearrangement links TRBV27 to TRBJ2-5, with 8 bases matching TRBD2. Germline V lookup: CDR1 MNHEY, CDR2 SMNVEV (reference sequence). The CDR3 has 12 residues. The CDR3 nucleotides read TGTGCCATCAGTTTCATAGCGGGGCCGCCATACTTC. Translating gives CAISFIAGPPYF.

This clonotype was counted at least ten times. The rearrangement uses TRBV11-2 and TRBJ2-7; no clear D. V was pared by 1 base and J by 6 bases, with 13 bases between. The CDR3 is made up of 14 amino acids. Per the germline V gene, CDR1 is SGHAT and CDR2 is FQNNGV. This CDR3 is CASSLVPSWGEQYV. The CDR3 DNA sequence: TGTGCCAGCAGCTTAGTCCCATCATGGGGCGAGCAGTACGTC.

This chain connects TRBV5-1 to TRBJ2-7; 10 bases agree with TRBD1. This CDR3 has 15 residues. Germline V gene data show CDR1 as SGHRS and CDR2 as YFSETQ. V was pared by 2 bases and J by 5 bases, with 7 bases of the junction left unmatched. In DNA form, the CDR3 reads TGCGCCAGCAGCTTCACCGGGACAGGGGATAACGAGCAGTACGTC. Protein sequence: CASSFTGTGDNEQYV.

This clonotype was observed a few times. The chain employs TRBV3-1 and TRBJ2-7, with TRBD1 matching over 7 bases. Germline lookup yields CDR1 LGHDT and CDR2 YNNKEL (reference sequence). The CDR3 extends over 16 amino acids. V trimming: 0 bases; J trimming: 5 bases; junction bases outside the gene matches: 10. CDR3 DNA: TGTGCCAGCAGCCAAGATCCCCCCGACAGGGCGAACGAGCAGTACTTC. Translating gives CASSQDPPDRANEQYF.

This sequence joins TRBV15 and TRBJ2-5, with D perhaps TRBD1 (5 bases). The CDR3 length is 13 residues. V was shortened by 0 bases and J by 3 bases, with 5 bases between the two germline ends. Germline CDR1 is LNHNV and CDR2 is YYDKDF (reference sequence). In nucleotides, the CDR3 is TGTGCCACCAGCAGAGACAGGGAAGAGACCCAGTACTTC. It translates to CATSRDREETQYF. Full variable domain (remainder filled in from reference TRBV15 and TRBJ2-5): DAMVIQNPRYQVTQFGKPVTLSCSQTLNHNVMYWYQQKSSQAPKLLFHYYDKDFNNEADTPDNFQSRRPNTSFCFLDIRSPGLGDTAMYLCATSRDREETQYFGPGTRLLVL.

About this clonotype: This sequence may be a read error, since a much larger clone differs from it by one base. This chain uses TRBV4-3 with TRBJ1-1, with a weak D call TRBD1 (5 bases). From germline, CDR1 is LGHNA and CDR2 YSLEER. The CDR3 covers 13 residues. V lost 4 bases and J 1 base, leaving 7 bases between the germline ends. The CDR3 is CASSLGENTEAFF. The CDR3 DNA follows: TGCGCCAGCAGCCTAGGGGAGAACACTGAAGCTTTCTTT.

The table lists this clonotype with many counts. The chain recombines TRBV15 with TRBJ1-2; tentative D call: TRBD1 (5 bases). With 0 bases removed from V and 7 bases from J, the gap between germline ends came to 12 bases. The CDR3 extends over 14 amino acids. CDR1 and CDR2 (germline): LNHNV, YYDKDF (reference sequence). DNA of the CDR3: TGTGCCACCAGCAGAGATATGGGGGGAAGTGGCTACACCTTC. It specifies CATSRDMGGSGYTF.

This clonotype was detected ten times or more. The gene calls are TRBV7-2 and TRBJ2-7; TRBD1 matches 8 bases. The V gene end was trimmed by 6 bases and the J gene end by 3 bases; junction bases not matched to a gene: 4. Germline CDR1 reads SGHTA; CDR2 reads FQGNSA. There are 13 residues in the CDR3. The CDR3: CASSWGQDYEQYF. In nucleotides, the CDR3 is TGTGCCAGCAGTTGGGGACAGGACTACGAGCAGTACTTC.

This clonotype was seen repeatedly, ten times or more. This rearrangement joins TRBV20-1 to TRBJ2-3, with 11 bases that match TRBD2. Germline V lookup: CDR1 DFQATT, CDR2 SNEGSKA (reference sequence). V lost 5 bases to trimming and J lost 2 bases; unmatched junction nucleotides: 6. The CDR3 consists of 15 residues. The CDR3 is CSAGGLAVSTDTQYF. The DNA of the CDR3 is TGCAGTGCTGGGGGACTAGCGGTCTCCACAGATACGCAGTATTTT.

This clonotype was counted many times. The V gene is TRBV20-1, the J gene TRBJ2-4; D possibly corresponds to TRBD2 (6 bases). This CDR3 contains 14 residues. With 6 bases removed from V and 0 bases from J, the gap between germline ends came to 12 bases. Germline CDR1 DFQATT, CDR2 SNEGSKA (reference sequence). CDR3 nucleotides: TGCAGTGCATCGGGACTCCTAGCCAAAAACATTCAGTACTTC. This sequence encodes CSASGLLAKNIQYF.

The CDR3 DNA sequence: TGTGCCAGCACAACCGTCAGCACAGATACGCAGTATTTT. This encodes CASTTVSTDTQYF. The chain is built from TRBV5-5 and TRBJ2-3; no clear D. The CDR3 totals 13 residues. Trimming stripped 6 bases from V and 0 bases from J, with 8 bases between. Germline-derived CDR1 and CDR2 are SGHKS and YYEKEE (reference sequence).

The V and J genes are TRBV12-3 or TRBV12-4 and TRBJ1-5; no firm D call. This CDR3 region has 15 residues. V was cut by 2 bases and J by 7 bases, with 15 bases left in between. The CDR3 nucleotides read TGTGCCAGCAGTTTAATTGGGGTCTCGGGGCAGCCCCAGCATTTT. As protein: CASSLIGVSGQPQHF.

This clonotype was recorded many times. The chain couples TRBV6-5 to TRBJ2-7; 9 nucleotides agree with TRBD2. The CDR3 is 14 amino acids. With V trimmed by 4 bases and J by 2 bases, 3 bases remained unmatched. The germline gives CDR1 MNHEY, CDR2 SVGAGI. The CDR3 sequence: CASSSKRGAYEQYF. CDR3 DNA: TGTGCCAGCAGTTCCAAGCGGGGGGCCTACGAGCAGTACTTC.